This note documents a single T cell receptor beta chain sequence. Its antigen is not known. This sample stems from a study of cytomegalovirus exposure and HLA in healthy donors. Whole-study findings and limits: The only immune exposure information that was available was CMV serostatus.

This CDR3 is 16 amino acids long. J gave up 5 bases and V 4 bases, and 13 bases lay outside the gene matches. CDR1 is KGHSH and CDR2 is LQKENI in the germline V gene. In the PCR, 60 Vbeta and 13 Jbeta primers were used. TCRdb's copy holds only in-frame clones and misses some; the assay was immunoSEQ multiplex PCR. The repertoire holds 200,000 to 250,000 clones, with about 89% as singletons. This TCR was recovered from a woman between 18 and 29 years old in good health and CMV-seronegative. The source material was PBMCs. The chain uses TRBV18 and TRBJ1-1, with TRBD1 identical over 7 bases. The CDR3 DNA sequence: TGTGCCAGCTCACTAAACAAAGAGGGGGCGCGGACTGAAGCTTTCTTT. Translating gives CASSLNKEGARTEAFF. The full variable domain, in which reference TRBV18 and TRBJ1-1 provide the parts outside the CDR3, is NAGVMQNPRHLVRRRGQEARLRCSPMKGHSHVYWYRQLPEEGLKFMVYLQKENIIDESGMPKERFSAEFPKEGPSILRIQQVVRGDSAAYFCASSLNKEGARTEAFFGQGTRLTVV.